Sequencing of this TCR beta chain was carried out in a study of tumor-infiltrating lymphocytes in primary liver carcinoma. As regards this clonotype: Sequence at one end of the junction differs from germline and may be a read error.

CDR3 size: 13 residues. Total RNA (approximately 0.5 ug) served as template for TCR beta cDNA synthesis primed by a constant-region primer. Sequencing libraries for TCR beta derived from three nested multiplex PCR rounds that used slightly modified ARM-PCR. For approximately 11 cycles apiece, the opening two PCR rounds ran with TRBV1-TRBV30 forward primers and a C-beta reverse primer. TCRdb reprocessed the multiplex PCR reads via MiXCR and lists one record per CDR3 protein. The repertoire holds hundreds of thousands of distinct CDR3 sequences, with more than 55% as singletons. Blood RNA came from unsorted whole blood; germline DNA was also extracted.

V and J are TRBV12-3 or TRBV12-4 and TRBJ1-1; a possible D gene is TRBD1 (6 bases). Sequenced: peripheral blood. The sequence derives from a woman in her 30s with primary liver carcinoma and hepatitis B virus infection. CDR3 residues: CASSVSRGTEALF. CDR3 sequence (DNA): TGTGCCAGCAGTGTAAGCAGGGGCACTGAAGCTCTCTTT.